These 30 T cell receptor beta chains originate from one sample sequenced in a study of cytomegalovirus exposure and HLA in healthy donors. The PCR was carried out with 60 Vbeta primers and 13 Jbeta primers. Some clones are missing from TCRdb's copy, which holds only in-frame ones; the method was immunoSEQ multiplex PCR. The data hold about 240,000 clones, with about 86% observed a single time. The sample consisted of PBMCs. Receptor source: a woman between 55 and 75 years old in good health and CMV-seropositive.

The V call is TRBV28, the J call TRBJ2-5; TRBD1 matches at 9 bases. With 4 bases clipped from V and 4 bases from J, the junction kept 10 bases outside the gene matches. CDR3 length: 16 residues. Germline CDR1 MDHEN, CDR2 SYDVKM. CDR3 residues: CASSSTGTGRAETQYF. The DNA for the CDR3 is TGTGCCAGCAGTTCAACCGGGACAGGGAGGGCAGAGACCCAGTACTTC.

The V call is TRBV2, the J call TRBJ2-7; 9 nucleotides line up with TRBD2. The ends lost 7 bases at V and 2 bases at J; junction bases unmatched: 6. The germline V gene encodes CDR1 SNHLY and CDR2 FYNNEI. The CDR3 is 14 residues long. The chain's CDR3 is CASMGASGTYEQYF. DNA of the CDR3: TGTGCCAGCATGGGGGCTAGCGGGACCTACGAGCAGTACTTC.

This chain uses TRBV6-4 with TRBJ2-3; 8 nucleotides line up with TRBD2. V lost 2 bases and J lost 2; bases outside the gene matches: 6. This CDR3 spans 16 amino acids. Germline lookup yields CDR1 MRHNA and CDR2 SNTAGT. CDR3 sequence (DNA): TGTGCCAGCAGTGACCGGGAGGGTTACCCCACAGATACGCAGTATTTT. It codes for CASSDREGYPTDTQYF.

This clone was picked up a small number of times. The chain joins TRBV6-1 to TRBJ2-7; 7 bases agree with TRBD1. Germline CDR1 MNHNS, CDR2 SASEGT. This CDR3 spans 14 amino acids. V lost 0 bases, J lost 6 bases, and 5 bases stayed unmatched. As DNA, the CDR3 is TGTGCCAGCAGTGAAGCGAAGGGGGCGAGCGAGCAGTACTTC. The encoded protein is CASSEAKGASEQYF.

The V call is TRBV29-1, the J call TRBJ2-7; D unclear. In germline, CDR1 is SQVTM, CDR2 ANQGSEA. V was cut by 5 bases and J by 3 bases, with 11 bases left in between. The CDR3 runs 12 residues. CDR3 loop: CSVSGPYYEQYF. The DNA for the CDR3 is TGCAGCGTTTCAGGTCCCTACTACGAGCAGTACTTC.

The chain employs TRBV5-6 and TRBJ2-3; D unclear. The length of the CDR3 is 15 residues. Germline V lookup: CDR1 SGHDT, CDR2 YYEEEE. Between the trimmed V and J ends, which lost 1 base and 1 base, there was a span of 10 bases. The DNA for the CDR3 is TGTGCCAGCAGCTTGAAACTCACGGGCACAGATACGCAGTATTTT. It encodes CASSLKLTGTDTQYF.

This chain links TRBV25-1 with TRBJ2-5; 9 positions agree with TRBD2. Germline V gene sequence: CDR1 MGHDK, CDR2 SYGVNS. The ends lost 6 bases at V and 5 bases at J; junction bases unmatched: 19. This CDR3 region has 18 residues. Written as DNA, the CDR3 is TGTGCCAGCAGCTTAGAGGCGGGAGGGCCGGAGTTCATGGAGACCCAGTACTTC. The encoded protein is CASSLEAGGPEFMETQYF.

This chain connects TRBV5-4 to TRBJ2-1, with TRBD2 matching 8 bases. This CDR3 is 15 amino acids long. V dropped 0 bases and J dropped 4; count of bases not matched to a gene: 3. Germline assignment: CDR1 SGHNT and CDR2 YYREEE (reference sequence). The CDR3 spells CASSLAGTRYNEQFF. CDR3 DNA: TGTGCCAGCAGCTTGGCCGGGACTAGATACAATGAGCAGTTCTTC.

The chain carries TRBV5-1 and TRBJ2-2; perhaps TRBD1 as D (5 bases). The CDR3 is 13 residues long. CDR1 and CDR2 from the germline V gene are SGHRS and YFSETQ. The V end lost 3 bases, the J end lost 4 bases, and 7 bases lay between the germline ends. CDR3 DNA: TGCGCCAGCAGCTCAGGGTCCACCGGGGAGCTGTTTTTT. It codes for CASSSGSTGELFF.

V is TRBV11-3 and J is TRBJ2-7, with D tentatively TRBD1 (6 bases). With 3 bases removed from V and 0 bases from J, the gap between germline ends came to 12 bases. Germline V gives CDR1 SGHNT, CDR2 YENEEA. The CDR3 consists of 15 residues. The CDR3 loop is CASSFPGQFSYEQYF. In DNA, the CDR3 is TGTGCCAGCAGCTTTCCAGGACAGTTCTCCTACGAGCAGTACTTC. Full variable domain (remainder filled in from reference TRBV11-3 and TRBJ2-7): EAGVVQSPRYKIIEKKQPVAFWCNPISGHNTLYWYLQNLGQGPELLIRYENEEAVDDSQLPKDRFSAERLKGVDSTLKIQPAELGDSAVYLCASSFPGQFSYEQYFGPGTRLTVT.

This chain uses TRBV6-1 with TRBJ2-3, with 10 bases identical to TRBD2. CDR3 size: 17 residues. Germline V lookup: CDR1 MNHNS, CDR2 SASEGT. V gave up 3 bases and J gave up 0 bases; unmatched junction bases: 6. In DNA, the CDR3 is TGTGCCAGCAGTGATCTAGCGGGAGTAAGAAGCACAGATACGCAGTATTTT. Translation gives CASSDLAGVRSTDTQYF.

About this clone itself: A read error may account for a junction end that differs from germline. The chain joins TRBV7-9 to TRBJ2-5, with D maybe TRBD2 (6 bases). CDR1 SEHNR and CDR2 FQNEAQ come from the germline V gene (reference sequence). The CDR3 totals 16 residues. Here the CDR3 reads CSSSPAGSLIGETQYF. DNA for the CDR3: TGTTCCAGCAGCCCCGCCGGGAGCCTCATCGGAGAGACCCAGTACTTC.

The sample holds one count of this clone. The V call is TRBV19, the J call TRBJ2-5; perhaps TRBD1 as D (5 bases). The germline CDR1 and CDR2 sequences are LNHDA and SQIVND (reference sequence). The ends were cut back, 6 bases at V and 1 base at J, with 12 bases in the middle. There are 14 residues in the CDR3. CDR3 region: CASRRKDSQETQYF. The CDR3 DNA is TGTGCCAGTAGGCGCAAAGACAGCCAAGAGACCCAGTACTTC.

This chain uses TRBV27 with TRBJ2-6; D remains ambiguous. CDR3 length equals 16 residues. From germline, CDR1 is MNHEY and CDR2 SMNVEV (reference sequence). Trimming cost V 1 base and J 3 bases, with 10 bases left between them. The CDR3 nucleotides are TGTGCCAGCAGTTTATTAAGCGTTGGTGGGGCCAACGTCCTGACTTTC. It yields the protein CASSLLSVGGANVLTF.

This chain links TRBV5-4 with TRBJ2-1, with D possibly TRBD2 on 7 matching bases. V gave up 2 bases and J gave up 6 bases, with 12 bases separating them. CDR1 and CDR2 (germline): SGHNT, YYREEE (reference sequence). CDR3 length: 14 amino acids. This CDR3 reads CASSFTGRVNEQFF. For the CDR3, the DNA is TGTGCCAGCAGCTTCACAGGGAGGGTCAATGAGCAGTTCTTC. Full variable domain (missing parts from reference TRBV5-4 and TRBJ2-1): ETGVTQSPTHLIKTRGQQVTLRCSSQSGHNTVSWYQQALGQGPQFIFQYYREEENGRGNFPPRFSGLQFPNYSSELNVNALELDDSALYLCASSFTGRVNEQFFGPGTRLTVL.

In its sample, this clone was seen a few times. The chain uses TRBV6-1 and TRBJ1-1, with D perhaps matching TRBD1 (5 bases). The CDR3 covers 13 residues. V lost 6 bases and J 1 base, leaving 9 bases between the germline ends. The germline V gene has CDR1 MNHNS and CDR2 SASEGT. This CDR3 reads CASSLRENTEAFF. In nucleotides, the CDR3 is TGTGCCAGCAGCCTCAGGGAGAACACTGAAGCTTTCTTT.

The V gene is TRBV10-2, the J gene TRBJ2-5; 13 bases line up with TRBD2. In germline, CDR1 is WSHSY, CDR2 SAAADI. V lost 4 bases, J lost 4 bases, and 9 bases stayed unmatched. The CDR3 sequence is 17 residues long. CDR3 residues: CASSAPGLAGLSETQYF. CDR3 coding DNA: TGCGCCAGCAGTGCCCCGGGACTAGCGGGACTTTCAGAGACCCAGTACTTC.

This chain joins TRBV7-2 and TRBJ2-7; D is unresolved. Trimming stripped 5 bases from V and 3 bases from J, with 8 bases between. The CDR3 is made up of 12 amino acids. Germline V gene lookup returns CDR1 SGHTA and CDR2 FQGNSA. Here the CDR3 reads CASSASLYEQYF. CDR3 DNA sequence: TGTGCCAGCAGCGCGAGCCTCTACGAGCAGTACTTC.

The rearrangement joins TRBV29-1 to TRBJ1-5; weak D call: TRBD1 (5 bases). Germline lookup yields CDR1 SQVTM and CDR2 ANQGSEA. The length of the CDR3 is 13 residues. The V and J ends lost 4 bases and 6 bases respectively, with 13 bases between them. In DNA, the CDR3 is TGCAGCGTTGTCGGCAGGGATGGTCAGCCCCAGCATTTT. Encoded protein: CSVVGRDGQPQHF.

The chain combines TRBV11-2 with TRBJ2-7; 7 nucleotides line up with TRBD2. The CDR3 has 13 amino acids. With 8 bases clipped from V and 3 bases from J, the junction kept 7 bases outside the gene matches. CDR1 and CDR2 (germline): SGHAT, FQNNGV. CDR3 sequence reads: CASGTTSSYEQYF. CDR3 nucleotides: TGTGCCAGCGGGACGACTAGCAGCTACGAGCAGTACTTC.

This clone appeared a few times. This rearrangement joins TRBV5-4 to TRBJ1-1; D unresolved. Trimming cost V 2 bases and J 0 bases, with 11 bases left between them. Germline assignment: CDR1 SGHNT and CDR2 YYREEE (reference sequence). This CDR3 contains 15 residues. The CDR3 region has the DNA TGTGCCAGCAGCTTAGACAAAAACATGAACACTGAAGCTTTCTTT. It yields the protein CASSLDKNMNTEAFF.

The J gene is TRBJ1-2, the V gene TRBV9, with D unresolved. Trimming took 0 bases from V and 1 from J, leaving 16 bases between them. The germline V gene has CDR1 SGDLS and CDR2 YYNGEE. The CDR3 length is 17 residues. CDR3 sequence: CASSVERSHNRNYGYTF. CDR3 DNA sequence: TGTGCCAGCAGCGTAGAGAGGTCGCACAACCGTAACTATGGCTACACCTTC.

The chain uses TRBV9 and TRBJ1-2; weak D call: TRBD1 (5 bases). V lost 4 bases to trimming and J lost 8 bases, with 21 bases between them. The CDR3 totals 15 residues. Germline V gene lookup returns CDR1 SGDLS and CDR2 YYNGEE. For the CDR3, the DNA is TGTGCCAGCAGCCCCGTTTCGGGGGAATGGAGCGGCTACACCTTC. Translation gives CASSPVSGEWSGYTF.

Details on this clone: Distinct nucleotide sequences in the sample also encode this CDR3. The chain's CDR3 is CASSLGGGNEKLFF. The CDR3 bases are TGTGCCAGCAGCTTGGGGGGGGGTAATGAAAAACTGTTTTTT. The chain couples TRBV7-9 to TRBJ1-4, with D possibly being TRBD1 (5 bases). Trimming pared 3 bases from V and 4 bases from J, leaving 9 bases between. This CDR3 has 14 residues. The germline CDR1 and CDR2 sequences are SEHNR and FQNEAQ (reference sequence).

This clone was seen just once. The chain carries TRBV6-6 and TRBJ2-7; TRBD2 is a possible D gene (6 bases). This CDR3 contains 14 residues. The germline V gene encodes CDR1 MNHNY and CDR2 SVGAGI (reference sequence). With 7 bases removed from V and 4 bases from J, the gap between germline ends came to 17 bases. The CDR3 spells CASTRELGGYEQYF. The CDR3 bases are TGTGCCAGCACCAGGGAACTAGGAGGGTACGAGCAGTACTTC.

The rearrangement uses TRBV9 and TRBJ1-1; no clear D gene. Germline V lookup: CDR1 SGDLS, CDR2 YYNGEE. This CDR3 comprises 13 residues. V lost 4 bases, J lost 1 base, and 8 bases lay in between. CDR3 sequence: CASSSPGNTEAFF. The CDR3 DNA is TGTGCCAGCAGCTCTCCGGGGAACACTGAAGCTTTCTTT. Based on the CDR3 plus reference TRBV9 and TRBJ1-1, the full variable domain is DSGVTQTPKHLITATGQRVTLRCSPRSGDLSVYWYQQSLDQGLQFLIQYYNGEERAKGNILERFSAQQFPDLHSELNLSSLELGDSALYFCASSSPGNTEAFFGQGTRLTVV.

The CDR3 loop reads CASSPWGRLETQYF. The CDR3 nucleotides read TGTGCCAGCAGCCCCTGGGGGCGTTTAGAGACCCAGTACTTC. The J gene is TRBJ2-5, the V gene TRBV7-9; D might be TRBD1 (6 bases). CDR3 length equals 14 residues. The germline V gene has CDR1 SEHNR and CDR2 FQNEAQ (reference sequence). The ends were cut back, 5 bases at V and 4 bases at J, with 14 bases in the middle.

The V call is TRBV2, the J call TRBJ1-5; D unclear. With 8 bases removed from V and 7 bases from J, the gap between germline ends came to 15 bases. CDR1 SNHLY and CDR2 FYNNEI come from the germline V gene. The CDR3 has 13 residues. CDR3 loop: CASLLGKGQPQHF. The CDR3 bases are TGTGCCAGCTTGCTCGGGAAAGGACAGCCCCAGCATTTT.

CDR3 DNA: TGTGCCAGCAGCCCTCGGACAGTCTATGGCTACACCTTC. Its translation is CASSPRTVYGYTF. This sequence joins TRBV7-3 and TRBJ1-2, with TRBD1 as a possible D gene (6 bases). Trimming stripped 5 bases from V and 4 bases from J, with 11 bases between. CDR3 length: 13 residues. Germline lookup yields CDR1 SGHTA and CDR2 FQGTGA.

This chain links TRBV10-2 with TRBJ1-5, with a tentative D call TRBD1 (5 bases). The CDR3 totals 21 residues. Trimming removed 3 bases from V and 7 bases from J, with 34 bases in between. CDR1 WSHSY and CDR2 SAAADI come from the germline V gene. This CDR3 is CASSEGLRGLRTWKGWQPQHF. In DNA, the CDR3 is TGCGCCAGCAGTGAAGGCCTCCGTGGACTAAGAACCTGGAAGGGGTGGCAGCCCCAGCATTTT.